The 18 T cell receptor beta chains presented below share a single source sample, sequenced in a study of blood T cell repertoires in COVID-19. Assay used: immunoSEQ multiplex PCR; TCRdb lists only in-frame clones, some missing. The data show about 490,000 clones, around 85% seen once. The specimen was peripheral blood. Receptors originate from a human donor in a cohort sampled during active COVID-19.

This clone was counted once. This sequence joins TRBV5-1 and TRBJ1-1; D not resolved. CDR1 SGHRS and CDR2 YFSETQ come from the germline V gene. Trimming cost V 4 bases and J 0 bases, with 10 bases left between them. There are 14 residues in the CDR3. The CDR3 coding sequence is TGCGCCAGCAGCATGACCGACATGAACACTGAAGCTTTCTTT. Translating it yields CASSMTDMNTEAFF. Together with reference TRBV5-1 and TRBJ1-1, the CDR3 gives the full variable domain: KAGVTQTPRYLIKTRGQQVTLSCSPISGHRSVSWYQQTPGQGLQFLFEYFSETQRNKGNFPGRFSGRQFSNSRSEMNVSTLELGDSALYLCASSMTDMNTEAFFGQGTRLTVV.

The V gene is TRBV5-6, the J gene TRBJ2-1; tentative D call: TRBD1 (6 bases). The germline V gene has CDR1 SGHDT and CDR2 YYEEEE. Trimming pared 3 bases from V and 7 bases from J, leaving 20 bases between. CDR3 length equals 16 residues. The DNA of the CDR3 is TGTGCCAGCAGCTACTACAGGGACGCAGGTAGAAATGAGCAGTTCTTC. Protein product: CASSYYRDAGRNEQFF.

The rearrangement joins TRBV7-6 to TRBJ1-2, with unresolved D. CDR1 and CDR2 from the germline V gene are SGHVS and FNYEAQ. The V gene lost 5 bases and the J gene lost 4 bases, with 11 bases spanning the gap. The CDR3 spans 13 residues. CDR3 sequence: CASSQNGGYGYTF. CDR3 in DNA: TGTGCCAGCAGCCAGAATGGAGGCTATGGCTACACCTTC.

V and J are TRBV6-2 or TRBV6-3 and TRBJ2-1; 10 nucleotides match TRBD1. This CDR3 region has 14 residues. The V and J ends lost 0 bases and 14 bases, in that order; junction bases with no gene match: 7. From germline, CDR1 is MNHEY and CDR2 SVGEGT. CDR3 sequence: CASSYSFSGTGEFF. For the CDR3, the DNA is TGTGCCAGCAGTTACTCCTTTTCCGGGACAGGGGAGTTCTTC.

The chain carries TRBV15 and TRBJ2-3, with TRBD2 matching over 8 bases. V was pared by 5 bases and J by 7 bases, with 14 bases of the junction left unmatched. Germline CDR1 is LNHNV and CDR2 is YYDKDF (reference sequence). The CDR3 sequence is 16 residues long. In DNA, the CDR3 is TGTGCCACCAGCGAGGAAGCGGGAGAGAGAAGAAATACGCAGTATTTT. This gives the protein CATSEEAGERRNTQYF.

In this sample, this clone turned up a few times. At the DNA level, this CDR3 is encoded by other sequences in the same sample as well. The chain carries TRBV10-3 and TRBJ1-5; D might be TRBD1 (5 bases). CDR3 size: 13 residues. The V and J ends lost 4 bases and 4 bases respectively, with 8 bases between them. From germline, CDR1 is ENHRY and CDR2 SYGVKD. The DNA of the CDR3 is TGTGCCATCAGTGCAGACAGAAATCAGCCCCAGCATTTT. It is translated as CAISADRNQPQHF.

The chain uses TRBV9 and TRBJ2-7; tentative D call: TRBD2 (7 bases). The germline V gene has CDR1 SGDLS and CDR2 YYNGEE. The CDR3 loop spans 15 amino acids. V lost 0 bases and J lost 0, with 10 bases in between. CDR3 protein: CASSVEGGSSYEQYF. The CDR3 DNA is TGTGCCAGCAGCGTAGAGGGGGGGAGCTCCTACGAGCAGTACTTC.

The gene calls are TRBV18 and TRBJ2-1, with 8 bases fitting TRBD1. CDR1 is KGHSH and CDR2 is LQKENI in the germline V gene. The J segment lost 2 bases and the V segment lost 3 bases, leaving 9 bases of the junction unmatched. The CDR3 sequence is 17 residues long. This CDR3 reads CASSPMSGQGAYNEQFF. CDR3 coding DNA: TGTGCCAGCTCACCCATGTCAGGACAGGGAGCCTACAATGAGCAGTTCTTC.

The CDR3 DNA is TGTGCCAGCTCAATGACAGGGTATCAGCCCCAGCATTTT. Translated, it gives CASSMTGYQPQHF. This chain joins TRBV6-5 and TRBJ1-5, with 7 positions matching TRBD1. Germline V lookup: CDR1 MNHEY, CDR2 SVGAGI. The CDR3 runs to 13 residues. With 8 bases clipped from V and 5 bases from J, the junction kept 6 bases outside the gene matches.

V and J are TRBV5-8 and TRBJ1-5; D perhaps matches TRBD1 (5 bases). Looked up from germline, CDR1 is SGHTS and CDR2 is YDEGEE. V shed 2 bases and J shed 0 bases, with 15 bases lying between them. The CDR3 contains 17 residues. CDR3 coding DNA: TGTGCCAGCAGCTTCCACCAGGGCGGAGATAGCAATCAGCCCCAGCATTTT. Protein: CASSFHQGGDSNQPQHF.

The gene calls are TRBV6-5 and TRBJ1-1; 7 nucleotides agree with TRBD1. Germline-derived CDR1 and CDR2 are MNHEY and SVGAGI. Trimming cost V 6 bases and J 5 bases; bases outside gene matches: 12. CDR3 length: 15 amino acids. Here the CDR3 reads CASRKNRGIWTEAFF. In nucleotides, the CDR3 is TGTGCCAGCAGGAAAAACAGGGGTATATGGACTGAAGCTTTCTTT.

The chain carries TRBV7-8 and TRBJ2-7; 7 nucleotides align to TRBD1. The V gene end was trimmed by 4 bases and the J gene end by 0 bases; junction bases not matched to a gene: 9. The CDR3 has 16 residues. The V gene's germline CDR1 is SGHVS and CDR2 FQNEAQ. The CDR3 protein is CASSSIDRASSYEQYF. The CDR3 DNA reads as TGTGCCAGCAGCTCCATCGACAGGGCCAGCTCCTACGAGCAGTACTTC.

The CDR3, as DNA: TGTGCCAGTAGAAAAGCGGGAGGGCCGACCGGGGAGCTGTTTTTT. Translating it yields CASRKAGGPTGELFF. The J gene is TRBJ2-2, the V gene TRBV19; 10 nucleotides agree with TRBD2. Trimming took 6 bases from V and 5 from J; bases not matched to a gene: 6. The length of the CDR3 is 15 residues. Per the germline V gene, CDR1 is LNHDA and CDR2 is SQIVND (reference sequence).

The gene calls are TRBV27 and TRBJ2-1; the match to TRBD2 covers 12 bases. The germline V gene encodes CDR1 MNHEY and CDR2 SMNVEV (reference sequence). This CDR3 has 19 amino acids. Unmatched junction bases numbered 19, after V lost 6 bases and J lost 7 bases. CDR3 DNA: TGTGCCAGCAGACCCAGGGTAAGTGTGGGAACTAGCGGGAGGAATGAGCAGTTCTTC. Translating it yields CASRPRVSVGTSGRNEQFF.

The V gene is TRBV4-3, the J gene TRBJ2-3; D uncertain. V was trimmed by 3 bases and J by 4 bases, leaving 11 bases between them. CDR1 and CDR2 (germline): LGHNA, YSLEER. This CDR3 spans 14 amino acids. The CDR3 nucleotides read TGCGCCAGCAGCCACTTCGTCGACTCAGATACGCAGTATTTT. Its translation is CASSHFVDSDTQYF.

The chain combines TRBV19 with TRBJ1-5; perhaps TRBD1 as D (6 bases). This CDR3 comprises 15 residues. The germline gives CDR1 LNHDA, CDR2 SQIVND (reference sequence). V was pared by 7 bases and J by 1 base, with 14 bases between. CDR3 amino acids: CASTTTGRSNQPQHF. The CDR3 coding sequence is TGTGCCAGTACCACGACAGGCCGAAGCAATCAGCCCCAGCATTTT.

This clone has just one count. The chain joins TRBV6-1 to TRBJ2-7; 9 nucleotides align to TRBD1. The CDR3 is made up of 14 amino acids. Trimming at V came to 3 bases and at J to 8 bases, leaving 8 bases not matched to a gene. Germline CDR1 MNHNS, CDR2 SASEGT. The CDR3: CASSEVQGAAKQYF. DNA for the CDR3: TGTGCCAGCAGTGAGGTACAGGGGGCAGCGAAGCAGTACTTC.

The chain employs TRBV18 and TRBJ1-5; D perhaps matches TRBD1 (6 bases). CDR1 is KGHSH and CDR2 is LQKENI in the germline V gene. V was trimmed by 5 bases and J by 5 bases, leaving 13 bases between them. This CDR3 is built from 14 residues. The CDR3: CASSDDRTYQPQHF. The CDR3 DNA follows: TGTGCCAGCTCAGATGACAGGACGTATCAGCCCCAGCATTTT. Full variable domain (remainder filled in from reference TRBV18 and TRBJ1-5): NAGVMQNPRHLVRRRGQEARLRCSPMKGHSHVYWYRQLPEEGLKFMVYLQKENIIDESGMPKERFSAEFPKEGPSILRIQQVVRGDSAAYFCASSDDRTYQPQHFGDGTRLSIL.